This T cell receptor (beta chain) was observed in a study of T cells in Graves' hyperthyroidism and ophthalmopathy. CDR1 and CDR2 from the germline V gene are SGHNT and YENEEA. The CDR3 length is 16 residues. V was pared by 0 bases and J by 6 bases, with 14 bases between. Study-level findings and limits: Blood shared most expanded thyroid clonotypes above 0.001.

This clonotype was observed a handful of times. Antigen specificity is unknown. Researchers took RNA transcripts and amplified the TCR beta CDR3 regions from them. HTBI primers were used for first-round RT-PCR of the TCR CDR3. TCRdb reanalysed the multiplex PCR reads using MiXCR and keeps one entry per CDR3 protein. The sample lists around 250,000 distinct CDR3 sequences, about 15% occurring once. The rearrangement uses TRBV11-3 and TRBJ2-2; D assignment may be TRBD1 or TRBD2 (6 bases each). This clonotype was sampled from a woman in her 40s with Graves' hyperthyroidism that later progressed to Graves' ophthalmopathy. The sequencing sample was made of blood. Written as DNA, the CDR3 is TGTGCCAGCAGCTTAGATTTCGGGGGCCCTGCCGGGGAGCTGTTTTTT. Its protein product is CASSLDFGGPAGELFF.